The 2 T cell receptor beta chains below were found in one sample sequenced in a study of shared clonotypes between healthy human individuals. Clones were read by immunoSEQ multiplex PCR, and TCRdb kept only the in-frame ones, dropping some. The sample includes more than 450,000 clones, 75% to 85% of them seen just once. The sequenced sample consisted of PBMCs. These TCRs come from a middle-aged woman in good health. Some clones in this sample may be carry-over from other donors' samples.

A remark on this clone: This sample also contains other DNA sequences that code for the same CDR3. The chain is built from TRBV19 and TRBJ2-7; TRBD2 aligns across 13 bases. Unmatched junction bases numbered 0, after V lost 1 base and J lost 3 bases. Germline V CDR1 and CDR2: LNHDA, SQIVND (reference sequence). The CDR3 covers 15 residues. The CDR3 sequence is CASSIGTSGSYEQYF. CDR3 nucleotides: TGTGCCAGTAGTATAGGGACTAGCGGGAGCTACGAGCAGTACTTC. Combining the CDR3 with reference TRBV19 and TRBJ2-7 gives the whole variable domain DGGITQSPKYLFRKEGQNVTLSCEQNLNHDAMYWYRQDPGQGLRLIYYSQIVNDFQKGDIAEGYSVSREKKESFPLTVTSAQKNPTAFYLCASSIGTSGSYEQYFGPGTRLTVT.

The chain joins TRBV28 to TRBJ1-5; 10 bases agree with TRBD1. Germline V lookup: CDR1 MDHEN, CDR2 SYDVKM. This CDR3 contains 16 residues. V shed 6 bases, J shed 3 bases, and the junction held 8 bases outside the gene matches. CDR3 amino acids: CASSWDRGLLNQPQHF. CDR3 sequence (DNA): TGTGCCAGCAGCTGGGACAGGGGTCTTCTCAATCAGCCCCAGCATTTT.